This entry lists 17 T cell receptor beta chains sequenced from one sample in a study of response to subunit inactivated influenza vaccine. TCRdb ran MiXCR on the RT-PCR reads and lists one entry per CDR3 protein. The data show approximately 520,000 distinct CDR3 sequences, less than 30% seen once. The sample in question was CD4+ T cells sorted from PBMCs, obtained less than 6 days after vaccination. The receptors stem from a man aged 45-60 years who received an inactivated influenza vaccine.

The rearrangement uses TRBV7-3 and TRBJ2-7; D not resolved. Trimming shortened V by 1 base and J by 2 bases, and 9 bases separated the two germline ends. Germline V CDR1 and CDR2: SGHTA, FQGTGA. CDR3 size: 14 residues. The CDR3 loop is CASSLSSGTYEQYF. As DNA, the CDR3 is TGTGCCAGCAGCTTAAGTTCGGGTACCTACGAGCAGTACTTC.

The chain has TRBV12-3 or TRBV12-4 and TRBJ2-7; TRBD2 might be the D (5 bases). The ends were cut back, 5 bases at V and 7 bases at J, with 12 bases in the middle. The CDR3 has 12 residues. This chain's CDR3 is CASSQHPGEQYF. The CDR3 bases are TGTGCCAGCAGTCAACACCCGGGGGAGCAGTACTTC.

J is TRBJ2-7 and V is TRBV13, with a tentative D call TRBD1 (7 bases). Per the germline V gene, CDR1 is PRHDT and CDR2 is FYEKMQ (reference sequence). The CDR3 is 15 amino acids. The ends were cut back, 8 bases at V and 0 bases at J, with 17 bases in the middle. As DNA, the CDR3 is TGTGCCAGCGCAGGGGGGAGATCCCACTCCTACGAGCAGTACTTC. It is translated as CASAGGRSHSYEQYF.

This clonotype was seen a handful of times. The genes are TRBV2 and TRBJ2-1, with D perhaps TRBD2 (5 bases). Germline CDR1 SNHLY, CDR2 FYNNEI. The CDR3 contains 14 residues. The ends were cut back, 4 bases at V and 7 bases at J, with 14 bases in the middle. In DNA form, the CDR3 reads TGTGCCAGCAGTGGACAAGGCCGGAGGAATGAGCAGTTCTTC. It codes for CASSGQGRRNEQFF.

V and J are TRBV7-2 and TRBJ1-1; no firm D call. The germline V gene encodes CDR1 SGHTA and CDR2 FQGNSA. The V end lost 5 bases, the J end lost 9 bases, and 16 bases lay between the germline ends. CDR3 size: 13 residues. CDR3 sequence (DNA): TGTGCCAGCAGCCCCATGGCAGCACCCAAAGCTTTCTTT. Its translation is CASSPMAAPKAFF. Drawing the rest from reference TRBV7-2 and TRBJ1-1, the complete variable domain is GAGVSQSPSNKVTEKGKDVELRCDPISGHTALYWYRQSLGQGLEFLIYFQGNSAPDKSGLPSDRFSAERTGGSVSTLTIQRTQQEDSAVYLCASSPMAAPKAFFGQGTRLTVV.

The gene calls are TRBV5-1 and TRBJ2-7; D is undetermined. The CDR3 extends over 13 amino acids. Germline V gives CDR1 SGHRS, CDR2 YFSETQ. The germline V and J ends were trimmed by 4 bases and 2 bases, with 10 bases remaining between them. CDR3 amino acids: CASSKDGAYEQYF. CDR3 nucleotides: TGCGCCAGCAGCAAAGACGGAGCCTACGAGCAGTACTTC.

This chain connects TRBV18 to TRBJ2-3; 9 nucleotides agree with TRBD2. Germline V CDR1 and CDR2: KGHSH, LQKENI. The trim removed 1 base at V and 6 bases at J, leaving 5 bases unmatched. This CDR3 spans 15 amino acids. In DNA, the CDR3 is TGTGCCAGCTCACCACGCGGGGGGGCCGGGGATACGCAGTATTTT. This encodes CASSPRGGAGDTQYF.

CDR3 DNA: TGTGCCAGCAGCCACGAGATGACTAGCGGCAGAGAGACCCAGTACTTC. Its translation: CASSHEMTSGRETQYF. The chain recombines TRBV12-3 or TRBV12-4 with TRBJ2-5, with 9 bases matching TRBD2. With V trimmed by 6 bases and J by 4 bases, 12 bases remained unmatched. CDR3 length: 16 residues.

A few counts support this clonotype. The chain combines TRBV24-1 with TRBJ2-1; maybe TRBD2 (5 bases). The CDR3 is 13 residues long. Germline-derived CDR1 and CDR2 are KGHDR and SFDVKD. Trimming cost V 5 bases and J 6 bases, with 10 bases left between them. This CDR3 is CATSVSRGNEQFF. CDR3 nucleotide sequence: TGTGCCACCAGTGTATCTCGGGGCAATGAGCAGTTCTTC.

This clonotype was counted a few times. The rearrangement joins TRBV20-1 to TRBJ2-2; no firm D call. Trimming took 4 bases from V and 1 from J, leaving 13 bases between them. In germline, CDR1 is DFQATT, CDR2 SNEGSKA (reference sequence). The CDR3 has 15 amino acids. DNA for the CDR3: TGCAGTGCTACTAGAGCAGGAAGGAACACCGGGGAGCTGTTTTTT. Translating gives CSATRAGRNTGELFF.

This clonotype has only a few counts. The chain employs TRBV18 and TRBJ1-1, with 7 bases that match TRBD1. The CDR3 runs 15 residues. The V segment lost 2 bases and the J segment 3 bases; nucleotides outside the gene matches: 6. CDR1 is KGHSH and CDR2 is LQKENI in the germline V gene. CDR3 bases: TGTGCCAGCTCACCATCGACAGGGATGGACACTGAAGCTTTCTTT. It specifies CASSPSTGMDTEAFF.

Turning to this clonotype: At one end the junction does not follow the germline gene, possibly because of a read error. The genes are TRBV5-1 and TRBJ1-2; 7 positions match TRBD1. The CDR3 loop spans 17 amino acids. The germline V gene has CDR1 SGHRS and CDR2 YFSETQ. The CDR3 DNA sequence: TGCGCCAGCAGGTTGGCCTACCACAGGGGAGCTTTCGGTGGCTACACCTTC. The encoded protein is CASRLAYHRGAFGGYTF.

This clonotype was counted many times. An end of the junction differs from the germline gene, which may be a read error. In DNA form, the CDR3 reads TGTGCCAGCAGCTTAGTTAGCGGGACAGATACGCAGTATTTT. Its protein is CASSLVSGTDTQYF. The genes are TRBV5-1 and TRBJ2-3, with 7 positions matching TRBD2. Per the germline V gene, CDR1 is SGHRS and CDR2 is YFSETQ. The CDR3 spans 14 residues.

The rearrangement uses TRBV6-5 and TRBJ2-7, with 9 bases matching TRBD1. The CDR3 runs 16 residues. Germline CDR1 MNHEY, CDR2 SVGAGI. Trimming cost V 3 bases and J 6 bases; bases outside gene matches: 12. DNA for the CDR3: TGTGCCAGCAGTTATTATCCGGGGACAGGGTCGACCGAGCAGTACTTC. Its translation is CASSYYPGTGSTEQYF.

This sequence joins TRBV20-1 and TRBJ1-6, with 7 bases aligning to TRBD1. There are 14 residues in the CDR3. Per germline, CDR1 DFQATT and CDR2 SNEGSKA (reference sequence). With V trimmed by 2 bases and J by 8 bases, 6 bases remained unmatched. Here the CDR3 DNA reads TGCAGTGCTAGAAAGGGGGCCCGGGATTCACCCCTCCACTTT. Translated, it gives CSARKGARDSPLHF.

V usage is TRBV5-1 and J usage is TRBJ2-5, with D hard to call. CDR1 and CDR2 from the germline V gene are SGHRS and YFSETQ. The CDR3 has 14 amino acids. Trimming took 0 bases from V and 2 from J, leaving 8 bases between them. The CDR3 DNA sequence: TGCGCCAGCAGCTTGGTGACTTCTCAAGAGACCCAGTACTTC. Translating it yields CASSLVTSQETQYF. The full variable domain, in which reference TRBV5-1 and TRBJ2-5 provide the parts outside the CDR3, is KAGVTQTPRYLIKTRGQQVTLSCSPISGHRSVSWYQQTPGQGLQFLFEYFSETQRNKGNFPGRFSGRQFSNSRSEMNVSTLELGDSALYLCASSLVTSQETQYFGPGTRLLVL.

The chain uses TRBV12-3 or TRBV12-4 and TRBJ1-2; D is uncertain. The CDR3 loop spans 14 amino acids. V was shortened by 2 bases and J by 7 bases, with 14 bases between the two germline ends. Here the CDR3 reads CASSLMVRASGYTF. For the CDR3, the DNA is TGTGCCAGCAGTTTAATGGTTAGGGCCAGTGGCTACACCTTC.